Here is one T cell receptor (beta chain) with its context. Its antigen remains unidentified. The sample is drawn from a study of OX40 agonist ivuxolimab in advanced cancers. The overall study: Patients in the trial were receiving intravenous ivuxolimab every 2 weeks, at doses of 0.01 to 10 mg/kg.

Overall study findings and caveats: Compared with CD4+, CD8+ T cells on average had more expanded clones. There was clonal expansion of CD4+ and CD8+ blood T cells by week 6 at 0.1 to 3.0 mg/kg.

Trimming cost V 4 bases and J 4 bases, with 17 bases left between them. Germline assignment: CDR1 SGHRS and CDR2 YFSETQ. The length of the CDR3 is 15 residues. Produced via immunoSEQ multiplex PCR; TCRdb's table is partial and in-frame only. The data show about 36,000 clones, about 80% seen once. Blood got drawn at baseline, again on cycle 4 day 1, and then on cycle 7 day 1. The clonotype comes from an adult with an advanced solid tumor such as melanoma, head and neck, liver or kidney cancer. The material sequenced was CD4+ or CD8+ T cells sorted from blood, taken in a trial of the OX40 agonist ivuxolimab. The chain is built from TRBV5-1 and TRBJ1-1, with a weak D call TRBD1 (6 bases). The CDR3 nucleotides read TGCGCCAGCAGCATGGACCTCAGGGGCGGCACTGAAGCTTTCTTT. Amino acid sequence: CASSMDLRGGTEAFF.